This T cell receptor beta chain was documented in a study of blood T cell repertoires in COVID-19. Across the study: Specimens from acute and convalescent COVID-19 originated in the United States, Italy and Spain.

The CDR3 has 14 amino acids. Germline V gene data show CDR1 as LGHDT and CDR2 as YNNKEL (reference sequence). V lost 5 bases, J lost 4 bases, and 7 bases stayed unmatched. Original processing methods: Reference gene primer amplification gave nucleated cell count estimates. TCRdb's copy holds only in-frame clones and misses some; the assay was immunoSEQ multiplex PCR. D and trimming were read from the DNA, whereas the V and J calls and clone size are those reported in that table. The sample shows 300,000 to 500,000 clones, roughly 88% of them seen only once. This clonotype was obtained from a woman in her forties with acute COVID-19. The sample comprised PBMCs or T cells enriched from blood (not recorded which). This chain links TRBV3-1 (or the pseudogene TRBV3-2) with TRBJ1-1; 7 nucleotides line up with TRBD1. DNA for the CDR3: TGTGCCAGCAGCTTGCCGGGACAGCCCACTGAAGCTTTCTTT. Translation gives CASSLPGQPTEAFF.